A selection of T cell receptor beta chains follows, all from one sample in a study of T cell responses to AZD1222 COVID-19 vaccine. Sequencing used immunoSEQ multiplex PCR; TCRdb keeps in-frame clones, though not all of them. The sample carries some 170,000 clones, around nine tenths recorded once. The input for sequencing was peripheral blood, taken on day 0 of AZD1222 vaccination. The receptor source for this set is an adult in good health. The CDR3 runs from the conserved cysteine through the conserved F or W. The order of the fields is clone size, J gene, V gene, D gene, CDR3 DNA, CDR3 protein. The D gene is left open where the match is weak. The listing skips clone size in some rows; elsewhere it reads once, few, many or a size class.

clone_size: NA; j_call: TRBJ1-4; v_call: TRBV11-1; d_call: TRBD1; cdr3_nt: TGTGCCAGCACCTCCGACAGGGTTGCCGAAAAACTGTTTTTT; cdr3_aa: CASTSDRVAEKLFF
clone_size: NA; j_call: TRBJ2-7; v_call: TRBV7-9; d_call: NA; cdr3_nt: TGTGCCAGCAGCTTAGGGGGAGCGCGGTCCTACGAGCAGTACTTC; cdr3_aa: CASSLGGARSYEQYF
clone_size: NA; j_call: TRBJ1-2; v_call: TRBV7-8; d_call: NA; cdr3_nt: TGTGCCAGCAGCCCTGCAGTAAAGGTCTATGGCTACACCTTC; cdr3_aa: CASSPAVKVYGYTF
clone_size: NA; j_call: TRBJ1-1; v_call: TRBV6-1; d_call: NA; cdr3_nt: TGTGCCAGCAGTGAATATCAGGACACTGAAGCTTTCTTT; cdr3_aa: CASSEYQDTEAFF
clone_size: NA; j_call: TRBJ1-1; v_call: TRBV10-1; d_call: NA; cdr3_nt: TGCGCCAGCCAGGGAAGAACTGAAGCTTTCTTT; cdr3_aa: CASQGRTEAFF
clone_size: NA; j_call: TRBJ1-1; v_call: TRBV2; d_call: TRBD1; cdr3_nt: TGTGCCAGCAGTTCCCAGGGGGCCACTGAAGCTTTCTTT; cdr3_aa: CASSSQGATEAFF
clone_size: NA; j_call: TRBJ1-2; v_call: TRBV2; d_call: NA; cdr3_nt: TGTGCCAGCAGTGAAAATCAAGGTTCCTCAGGTGGCTACACCTTC; cdr3_aa: CASSENQGSSGGYTF
clone_size: once; j_call: TRBJ2-5; v_call: TRBV11-3; d_call: NA; cdr3_nt: TGTGCCAGCAGCGCCGCGCTCGGGACCCAGTACTTC; cdr3_aa: CASSAALGTQYF
clone_size: NA; j_call: TRBJ2-7; v_call: TRBV3-1/TRBV3-2; d_call: NA; cdr3_nt: TGTGCCAGCAGCCAAGGGACATTCTACGAGCAGTACTTC; cdr3_aa: CASSQGTFYEQYF
clone_size: NA; j_call: TRBJ1-6; v_call: TRBV19; d_call: TRBD1; cdr3_nt: TGTGCCAGTAGTTCCGGCGGGACAGCCTTTTCACCCCTCCACTTT; cdr3_aa: CASSSGGTAFSPLHF
clone_size: NA; j_call: TRBJ2-7; v_call: TRBV9; d_call: TRBD1; cdr3_nt: TGTGCCAGCAGCGTAGGGGACAGGGACTACGAGCAGTACTTC; cdr3_aa: CASSVGDRDYEQYF
clone_size: once; j_call: TRBJ2-7; v_call: TRBV2; d_call: NA; cdr3_nt: TGTGCCAGCAGTCTGGGGCTGGGGACCTACGAGCAGTACTTC; cdr3_aa: CASSLGLGTYEQYF
clone_size: NA; j_call: TRBJ1-3; v_call: TRBV25-1; d_call: NA; cdr3_nt: TGTGCCAGCAGTGAATGGGGGGGTTCCTCTGGAAACACCATATATTTT; cdr3_aa: CASSEWGGSSGNTIYF
clone_size: NA; j_call: TRBJ2-7; v_call: TRBV5-1; d_call: TRBD1; cdr3_nt: TGCGCCAGCAGCCGAACCGGGACAGGGGACGAGCAGTACTTC; cdr3_aa: CASSRTGTGDEQYF
clone_size: NA; j_call: TRBJ2-1; v_call: TRBV10-3; d_call: NA; cdr3_nt: TGTGCCATCAGTGGACCTTTCCGTAGCGATGAGCAGTTCTTC; cdr3_aa: CAISGPFRSDEQFF
clone_size: once; j_call: TRBJ2-7; v_call: TRBV2; d_call: TRBD1; cdr3_nt: TGTGCCAGCAGTCACAAGACAGGGGGTAAGCAGTACTTC; cdr3_aa: CASSHKTGGKQYF
clone_size: NA; j_call: TRBJ2-3; v_call: TRBV11-2; d_call: NA; cdr3_nt: TGTGCCAGCAGCCGGAGGAGGGGGGGCACAGATACGCAGTATTTT; cdr3_aa: CASSRRRGGTDTQYF
clone_size: NA; j_call: TRBJ1-2; v_call: TRBV12-3/TRBV12-4; d_call: NA; cdr3_nt: TGTGCCAGCAGTTTTGGCGGATGGGATGGCTACACCTTC; cdr3_aa: CASSFGGWDGYTF
clone_size: NA; j_call: TRBJ2-7; v_call: TRBV27; d_call: TRBD1; cdr3_nt: TGTGCCAGCAGTTTATATGGAGGGACAGGGGGCGAGCAGTACTTC; cdr3_aa: CASSLYGGTGGEQYF